The present TCR beta chain was sequenced within a study of blood T cell repertoires in COVID-19. This clone was seen more than once but under ten times. Sequencing was performed with immunoSEQ multiplex PCR; in TCRdb, only in-frame clones are kept and a portion is missing. The sample shows 200,000 to 250,000 clones, 70% to 85% of them seen only once. The CDR3 loop spans 14 amino acids. V shed 4 bases and J 9 bases; nucleotides not matched to a gene: 9. CDR1 and CDR2 (germline): LNHDA, SQIVND (reference sequence). Clinical history as reported by participants underpinned cohort assignment. This clonotype was sampled from a man between 35 and 55 years old who had recovered from COVID-19. The chain joins TRBV19 to TRBJ1-5, with TRBD1 matching over 7 bases. The source material was PBMCs or T cells enriched from blood (not recorded which). The CDR3 spells CASSTKGAETPQHF. CDR3 nucleotide sequence: TGTGCCAGTAGTACAAAGGGGGCCGAGACGCCCCAGCATTTT. The full variable domain, its missing parts supplied by reference TRBV19 and TRBJ1-5, is DGGITQSPKYLFRKEGQNVTLSCEQNLNHDAMYWYRQDPGQGLRLIYYSQIVNDFQKGDIAEGYSVSREKKESFPLTVTSAQKNPTAFYLCASSTKGAETPQHFGDGTRLSIL.